This T cell receptor (beta chain) originates from a study of identical twins. All donors comprised healthy Caucasians. A universal primer site was created by template switching, with the cDNA bearing unique molecular identifiers. TCRdb reprocessed the 5' RACE reads with MiXCR, giving one entry per CDR3 protein. The repertoire holds about 520,000 distinct CDR3 sequences, with less than 25% as singletons. This CDR3 region has 11 residues. Germline CDR1 reads SQVTM; CDR2 reads ANQGSEA. Trimming cost V 4 bases and J 6 bases, with 7 bases left between them. The same specimen was also included in a second study, on T cells expressing NK-cell markers. That source notes: Cells sorted as CD3+CD56+NKG2C+, CD3+CD56+NKG2C- and CD3+CD56-NKG2C+ T cells supplied the TCR beta repertoires. HCMV seropositivity characterized seven of the eight sequenced donors, and seronegativity one.

The source is a woman aged 18-29 years in good health. V gene TRBV29-1 combines with J gene TRBJ2-4; D call uncertain. Sequencing was carried out using CD4+ T cells sorted from blood. The CDR3 DNA reads as TGCAGCGTTGTCAGCCCAAACATTCAGTACTTC. Translated, it gives CSVVSPNIQYF. Full variable domain (outside the CDR3, taken from reference TRBV29-1 and TRBJ2-4): SAVISQKPSRDICQRGTSLTIQCQVDSQVTMMFWYRQQPGQSLTLIATANQGSEATYESGFVIDKFPISRPNLTFSTLTVSNMSPEDSSIYLCSVVSPNIQYFGAGTRLSVL.